This is a list of T cell receptor beta chains from one sample in a study of OX40 agonist ivuxolimab in advanced cancers. Sequencing was performed with immunoSEQ multiplex PCR; in TCRdb, only in-frame clones are kept and a portion is missing. The table has tens of thousands of clones, roughly 80% seen once. Source: CD4+ or CD8+ T cells sorted from blood, taken in a trial of the OX40 agonist ivuxolimab. These TCRs come from an adult with an advanced solid tumor such as melanoma, head and neck, liver or kidney cancer. CDR3s include the opening cysteine and the closing phenylalanine or tryptophan. D genes are given only for firm matches. Clone size, where shown, is once, few, many, or a class for clones that have expanded.

TRBV5-1,NA,NA,TRBJ1-3,TGCGCCAGCAGCGCCGGGACCTTTGGAAACACCATATATTTT,CASSAGTFGNTIYF
TRBV18,NA,NA,TRBJ1-1,TGTGCCAGCTCACGATCACTCTCCGACATAGACACTGAAGCTTTCTTT,CASSRSLSDIDTEAFF
TRBV5-6,NA,NA,TRBJ1-5,TGTGCCAGCAGCGGTGGGAGTAGCAATCAGCCCCAGCATTTT,CASSGGSSNQPQHF
TRBV6-5,NA,NA,TRBJ2-7,TGTGCCAGCAGTTACGGCCAGGAAACCTACGAGCAGTACTTC,CASSYGQETYEQYF
TRBV20-1,NA,NA,TRBJ1-2,TGCAGTGCTAGAGATCATCGGGGATGCACCTTC,CSARDHRGCTF
TRBV6-6,few,NA,TRBJ1-2,TGTGCCAGCAGTACCGGACAAGCCTATGGCTACACCTTC,CASSTGQAYGYTF
TRBV5-4,NA,NA,TRBJ2-3,TGTGCCAGCAGCCCAGGGGCTTCCCCAGATACGCAGTATTTT,CASSPGASPDTQYF
TRBV25-1,once,NA,TRBJ1-2,TGTGCCAGCAGTGAATCTTCGGGGGGCTTGTCCTATGGCTACACCTTC,CASSESSGGLSYGYTF
TRBV7-8,NA,NA,TRBJ2-4,TGTGCCAGCAGCTTGAAAAACATTCAGTACTTC,CASSLKNIQYF
TRBV7-2,NA,NA,TRBJ2-7,TGTGCCAGCAGCTTAGGGCAATTCTACGAGCAGTACTTC,CASSLGQFYEQYF
TRBV11-2,NA,NA,TRBJ2-3,TGTGCCAGCAGCTTAGGGTTTTTAGATACGCAGTATTTT,CASSLGFLDTQYF
TRBV19,NA,TRBD1,TRBJ1-2,TGTGCCAGTACCCTAGGGGGACAGGGCCGAGAGGGCTACACCTTC,CASTLGGQGREGYTF
TRBV5-1,NA,TRBD2,TRBJ2-1,TGCGCCAGCAGCTTGGGGACTAGCGGGAGAAATGAGCAGTTCTTC,CASSLGTSGRNEQFF